This entry lists 19 T cell receptor beta chains sequenced from one sample in a study of CD8 T cells in ankylosing spondylitis (dated by TCRdb to 2017 to 2019). Their antigens remain unidentified. Library construction relied on 5' RACE. These reads were obtained on an Illumina HiSeq 2500. The public reads were quality trimmed at Q25 with fastp and then assembled into clones with MiXCR by TCRdb, keeping productive beta chains. CDR3 protein duplicates are merged, each entry listing the most common genes and DNA. This sample comprises 450,000 to 550,000 distinct CDR3 sequences, under 5.5% of them detected only once. The biggest ten clones account for around 3.4% of the sample. General study outcomes and caveats: Blood from ankylosing spondylitis patients appeared to be characterized by a TCR beta motif made up of several highly homologous amino acid variants.

Sequenced sample: blood, either unsorted or a sorted T cell fraction (not recorded which). All receptors come from a male donor with ankylosing spondylitis.

In this sample, this clonotype turned up many times. The rearrangement links TRBV4-2 to TRBJ2-2, with a possible D match to TRBD2 (6 bases). The germline V gene encodes CDR1 LGHNA and CDR2 YNFKEQ. V was clipped by 2 bases and J by 4 bases, with 17 bases between them. This CDR3 comprises 17 residues. As DNA, the CDR3 is TGTGCCAGCAGCCAACGGGAGACCAGCGATATCACCGGGGAGCTGTTTTTT. Protein sequence: CASSQRETSDITGELFF.

J is TRBJ1-5 and V is TRBV7-9, with D perhaps TRBD1 (6 bases). Germline V lookup: CDR1 SEHNR, CDR2 FQNEAQ (reference sequence). This CDR3 spans 12 amino acids. Trimming removed 5 bases from V and 7 bases from J, with 9 bases in between. CDR3 sequence reads: CASSPGQQPQHF. In nucleotides, the CDR3 is TGTGCCAGCAGCCCCGGACAGCAGCCCCAGCATTTT. The full variable domain, with the rest looked up from reference TRBV7-9 and TRBJ1-5, is DTGVSQNPRHKITKRGQNVTFRCDPISEHNRLYWYRQTLGQGPEFLTYFQNEAQLEKSRLLSDRFSAERPKGSFSTLEIQRTEQGDSAMYLCASSPGQQPQHFGDGTRLSIL.

V and J are TRBV11-2 and TRBJ1-1; D is possibly TRBD1 (5 bases). In germline, CDR1 is SGHAT, CDR2 FQNNGV. V was pared by 1 base and J by 8 bases, with 8 bases between. CDR3 length: 12 residues. The CDR3 sequence is CASSLADREAFF. DNA for the CDR3: TGTGCCAGCAGCTTAGCCGACAGAGAAGCTTTCTTT. The full variable domain, rest sourced from reference TRBV11-2 and TRBJ1-1, is EAGVAQSPRYKIIEKRQSVAFWCNPISGHATLYWYQQILGQGPKLLIQFQNNGVVDDSQLPKDRFSAERLKGVDSTLKIQPAKLEDSAVYLCASSLADREAFFGQGTRLTVV.

This clonotype was detected ten times or more. The V and J genes are TRBV20-1 and TRBJ1-5; possibly TRBD1 for D (5 bases). Germline CDR1 DFQATT, CDR2 SNEGSKA (reference sequence). The V end was cut by 5 bases, the J end by 0 bases, with 11 bases between. This CDR3 contains 14 residues. CDR3 loop: CSARGTASNQPQHF. The CDR3 DNA follows: TGCAGTGCTCGCGGGACGGCTAGCAATCAGCCCCAGCATTTT.

This clonotype was detected ten times or more. This rearrangement joins TRBV20-1 to TRBJ2-2, with D uncertain. The CDR3 totals 12 residues. CDR1 is DFQATT and CDR2 is SNEGSKA in the germline V gene (reference sequence). Trimming removed 0 bases from V and 6 bases from J, with 5 bases in between. The CDR3 nucleotides read TGCAGTGCTAGAGAGGGTCCCGGGGAGCTGTTTTTT. This sequence encodes CSAREGPGELFF.

This clonotype was recorded many times. V gene TRBV20-1 combines with J gene TRBJ2-5, with D unresolved. Germline V gene sequence: CDR1 DFQATT, CDR2 SNEGSKA (reference sequence). The V end lost 5 bases, the J end lost 8 bases, and 15 bases lay between the germline ends. CDR3 size: 12 residues. The CDR3 protein is CSASDDRGTQYF. The CDR3 bases are TGCAGTGCTTCCGACGACCGAGGAACCCAGTACTTC.

This chain uses TRBV5-5 with TRBJ1-1; no clear D. There are 15 residues in the CDR3. Trimming took 7 bases from V and 3 from J, leaving 19 bases between them. CDR1 and CDR2 from the germline V gene are SGHKS and YYEKEE (reference sequence). CDR3 amino acids: CASSRRAGDDTEAFF. The CDR3 coding sequence is TGTGCCAGCTCACGGAGGGCAGGCGATGACACTGAAGCTTTCTTT.

This chain connects TRBV28 to TRBJ2-6; tentatively, D is TRBD1 (6 bases). The germline V gene encodes CDR1 MDHEN and CDR2 SYDVKM. CDR3 size: 16 residues. V lost 2 bases and J 4 bases, leaving 12 bases between the germline ends. The CDR3 nucleotides read TGTGCCAGCAGTTTAGGCCCAGGGGCCGGGGCCAACGTCCTGACTTTC. Translating it yields CASSLGPGAGANVLTF.

There are many counts of this clonotype. This chain connects TRBV6-5 to TRBJ2-1; 10 positions agree with TRBD2. Germline V lookup: CDR1 MNHEY, CDR2 SVGAGI. The CDR3 extends over 18 amino acids. V gave up 2 bases and J gave up 2 bases; unmatched junction bases: 9. The CDR3 is CASSYLSGLAGAYNEQFF. The CDR3 bases are TGTGCCAGCAGTTACCTCTCAGGGCTAGCGGGAGCCTACAATGAGCAGTTCTTC.

This clonotype was found a few times. The chain employs TRBV18 and TRBJ2-1; D gene uncertain. V lost 3 bases and J lost 9, with 9 bases in between. Germline-derived CDR1 and CDR2 are KGHSH and LQKENI. The CDR3 runs 12 residues. CDR3 sequence: CASSPPEVEQFF. In nucleotides, the CDR3 is TGTGCCAGCTCACCCCCTGAGGTTGAGCAGTTCTTC.

This clonotype was counted ten times or more. J is TRBJ2-1 and V is TRBV5-1; 7 bases agree with TRBD2. Germline V gene sequence: CDR1 SGHRS, CDR2 YFSETQ. After removal of 4 bases from V and 9 bases from J, the junction contained 16 bases not matched to a gene. This CDR3 spans 16 amino acids. For the CDR3, the DNA is TGCGCCAGCAGCAGAACTAGCGCGGGCGGCCCCGGTGAGCAGTTCTTC. Its translation is CASSRTSAGGPGEQFF.

The table lists this clonotype with many counts. The J gene is TRBJ1-4, the V gene TRBV2; D remains ambiguous. CDR1 and CDR2 (germline): SNHLY, FYNNEI. V shed 1 base and J shed 3 bases, with 12 bases lying between them. The CDR3 has 16 residues. The CDR3 DNA reads TGTGCCAGCAGTGAAGTTCGGGCTTTGGCTAATGAAAAACTGTTTTTT. Translation: CASSEVRALANEKLFF.

In its sample, this clonotype was seen many times. The CDR3 sequence: CASTEDFPDPEAFF. CDR3 DNA: TGTGCCAGCACGGAGGACTTCCCAGACCCTGAAGCTTTCTTT. This chain uses TRBV6-2 or TRBV6-3 with TRBJ1-1; D ambiguous. The germline V gene has CDR1 MNHEY and CDR2 SVGEGT. The CDR3 has 14 residues. Trimming took 7 bases from V and 6 from J, leaving 18 bases between them.

This clonotype was seen at least ten times. This chain links TRBV5-1 with TRBJ1-2; D is perhaps TRBD1 (5 bases). Trimming cost V 2 bases and J 3 bases, with 11 bases left between them. From germline, CDR1 is SGHRS and CDR2 YFSETQ. This CDR3 has 14 residues. CDR3 sequence (DNA): TGCGCCAGCAGCTTTGGGGGTTTGGACTATGGCTACACCTTC. It specifies CASSFGGLDYGYTF.

This clonotype was detected ten times or more. This chain joins TRBV7-2 and TRBJ2-1; D is undetermined. The CDR3 spans 16 residues. Trimming took 2 bases from V and 0 from J, leaving 11 bases between them. The germline CDR1 and CDR2 sequences are SGHTA and FQGNSA. Here the CDR3 reads CASSLTSMSSYNEQFF. The CDR3 region has the DNA TGTGCCAGCAGCTTAACGAGCATGAGCTCCTACAATGAGCAGTTCTTC.

The chain recombines TRBV10-3 with TRBJ2-1; D is unclear. CDR3 length: 12 amino acids. The V gene's germline CDR1 is ENHRY and CDR2 SYGVKD. V lost 9 bases and J lost 7, with 13 bases in between. This CDR3 is CAIGERLNEQFF. In DNA, the CDR3 is TGTGCCATTGGGGAAAGGCTAAATGAGCAGTTCTTC.

Details on this clonotype: This may come from a read error, since a much larger clone is one base off. The chain employs TRBV6-1 and TRBJ1-2; no firm D call. The germline CDR1 and CDR2 sequences are MNHNS and SASEGT. The CDR3 runs to 13 residues. The CDR3 loop is CASSGLRSYGYSF. The CDR3 nucleotides read TGTGCCAGCAGTGGCCTGCGAAGTTATGGCTACTCCTTC.

This clonotype has a count of ten or more. J is TRBJ2-5 and V is TRBV20-1; 7 bases are shared with TRBD2. The germline V gene encodes CDR1 DFQATT and CDR2 SNEGSKA (reference sequence). CDR3 length: 13 amino acids. Unmatched junction bases numbered 6, after V lost 4 bases and J lost 4 bases. CDR3 DNA sequence: TGCAGTGCTAACGCGGGAGTAGGAGAGACCCAGTACTTC. As protein: CSANAGVGETQYF.

This clonotype was seen many times. The chain employs TRBV20-1 and TRBJ1-2, with a tentative D call TRBD1 (6 bases). The CDR3 loop spans 13 amino acids. The germline V and J ends were trimmed by 2 bases and 4 bases, with 11 bases remaining between them. Germline CDR1 reads DFQATT; CDR2 reads SNEGSKA (reference sequence). The CDR3 DNA sequence: TGCAGTGCTAGACACAGGGAGGGCTATGGCTACACCTTC. Protein sequence: CSARHREGYGYTF.